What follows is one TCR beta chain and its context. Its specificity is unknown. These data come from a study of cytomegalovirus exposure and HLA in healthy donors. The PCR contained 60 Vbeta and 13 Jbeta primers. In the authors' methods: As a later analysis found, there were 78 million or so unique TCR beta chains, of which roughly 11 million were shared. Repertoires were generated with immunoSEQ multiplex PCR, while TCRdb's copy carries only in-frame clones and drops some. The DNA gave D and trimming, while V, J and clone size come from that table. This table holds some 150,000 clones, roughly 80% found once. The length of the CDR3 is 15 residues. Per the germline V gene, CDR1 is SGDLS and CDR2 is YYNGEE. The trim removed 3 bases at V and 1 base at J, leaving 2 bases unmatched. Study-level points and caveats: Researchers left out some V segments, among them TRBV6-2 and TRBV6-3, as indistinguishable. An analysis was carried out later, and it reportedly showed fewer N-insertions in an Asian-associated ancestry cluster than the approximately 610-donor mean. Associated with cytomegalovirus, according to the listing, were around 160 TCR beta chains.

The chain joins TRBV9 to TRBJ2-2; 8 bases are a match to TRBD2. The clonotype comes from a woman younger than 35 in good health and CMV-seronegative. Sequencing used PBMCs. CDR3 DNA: TGTGCCAGCAGCGCTCTAGCGGGGAACACCGGGGAGCTGTTTTTT. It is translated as CASSALAGNTGELFF.